Each of the 21 T cell receptor beta chains below was sequenced from the same sample in a study of CD8 T cells in Susac syndrome. The RNA, roughly 0.45 to 1 ug, was put through reverse transcription using random hexamers. One entry per CDR3 protein results from TCRdb running MiXCR on the immunoSEQ multiplex PCR reads. The repertoire holds fewer than 350,000 distinct CDR3 sequences, with about 91% as singletons. The sequencing input was CD4+ T cells from PBMCs. These receptor sequences come from a human donor with multiple sclerosis.

The genes are TRBV12-5 and TRBJ2-3; 7 positions match TRBD2. The CDR3 is made up of 15 amino acids. The V gene end was trimmed by 0 bases and the J gene end by 6 bases; junction bases not matched to a gene: 6. Germline V gene lookup returns CDR1 LGHNT and CDR2 FRNRAP. This chain's CDR3 is CASGLVTGGTDTQYF. The CDR3, as DNA: TGTGCTAGTGGTTTGGTGACGGGGGGAACGGATACGCAGTATTTT.

The DNA of the CDR3 is TGTGCCAGCAGTCCCCGATCCGGGGGTACGCGCACAGATACGCAGTATTTT. As protein: CASSPRSGGTRTDTQYF. The V call is TRBV6-1, the J call TRBJ2-3; D possibly corresponds to TRBD2 (6 bases). Germline V gene lookup returns CDR1 MNHNS and CDR2 SASEGT. The CDR3 is 17 amino acids. The V gene lost 5 bases and the J gene lost 1 base, with 19 bases spanning the gap.

This chain joins TRBV7-8 and TRBJ1-2, with D perhaps matching TRBD1 (6 bases). The CDR3 sequence is 13 residues long. CDR1 SGHVS and CDR2 FQNEAQ come from the germline V gene. Deletions cut 6 bases from V and 7 bases from J, with 15 bases between. DNA of the CDR3: TGTGCCAGCAGTCCACAGGGACTGGGTGGCTACACCTTC. Translated, it gives CASSPQGLGGYTF.

V usage is TRBV20-1 and J usage is TRBJ2-5; possibly TRBD2 for D (6 bases). V shed 1 base and J shed 5 bases, with 11 bases lying between them. The CDR3 extends over 13 amino acids. Germline V gene sequence: CDR1 DFQATT, CDR2 SNEGSKA (reference sequence). The CDR3 DNA reads TGCAGTGCTAGAGGGCTAGCGCGGGAGACCCAGTACTTC. Residues: CSARGLARETQYF.

In DNA form, the CDR3 reads TGCAGCGCGACGGCTAGCGGGAGTTATGAGCAGTTCTTC. Protein: CSATASGSYEQFF. The chain recombines TRBV29-1 with TRBJ2-1; 10 nucleotides agree with TRBD2. V was clipped by 7 bases and J by 8 bases; unmatched bases: 8. From germline, CDR1 is SQVTM and CDR2 ANQGSEA. The CDR3 is 13 amino acids.

V gene TRBV27 combines with J gene TRBJ1-1; TRBD1 might be the D (5 bases). Germline CDR1 reads MNHEY; CDR2 reads SMNVEV (reference sequence). Trimming took off 4 bases at V and 0 bases at J, with 12 bases between the two ends. The CDR3 is made up of 15 amino acids. The CDR3 protein is CASSYQGSLNTEAFF. The DNA of the CDR3 is TGTGCCAGCAGTTACCAGGGATCCCTGAACACTGAAGCTTTCTTT.

The gene calls are TRBV19 and TRBJ2-3; 10 nucleotides line up with TRBD1. Trimming took 5 bases from V and 6 from J; bases not matched to a gene: 2. Germline CDR1 LNHDA, CDR2 SQIVND (reference sequence). The CDR3 is made up of 13 amino acids. The CDR3 DNA is TGTGCCAGTAGTGGGACAGGGGCGGATACGCAGTATTTT. It codes for CASSGTGADTQYF.

The gene calls are TRBV7-8 and TRBJ1-2, with TRBD1 matching 7 bases. Trimming at V came to 5 bases and at J to 4 bases, leaving 16 bases not matched to a gene. The CDR3 contains 17 residues. Germline V gene lookup returns CDR1 SGHVS and CDR2 FQNEAQ. The CDR3 nucleotides are TGTGCCAGCAGCCAGGGGCAGGGGGGCCATCGAGGCTATGGCTACACCTTC. Protein: CASSQGQGGHRGYGYTF. Looking up the rest from reference TRBV7-8 and TRBJ1-2 gives the full variable domain: GAGVSQSPRYKVAKRGQDVALRCDPISGHVSLFWYQQALGQGPEFLTYFQNEAQLDKSGLPSDRFFAERPEGSVSTLKIQRTQQEDSAVYLCASSQGQGGHRGYGYTFGSGTRLTVV.

V is TRBV27 and J is TRBJ2-5; 7 nucleotides line up with TRBD1. V was pared by 3 bases and J by 4 bases, with 5 bases of the junction left unmatched. Germline V CDR1 and CDR2: MNHEY, SMNVEV (reference sequence). The CDR3 sequence is 14 residues long. CDR3 loop: CASSLQGVGETQYF. Here the CDR3 DNA reads TGTGCCAGCAGTTTGCAGGGGGTGGGAGAGACCCAGTACTTC.

A few counts support this clonotype. The chain is built from TRBV3-1 and TRBJ1-5; TRBD1 might be the D (5 bases). There are 12 residues in the CDR3. CDR1 LGHDT and CDR2 YNNKEL come from the germline V gene (reference sequence). The V end was cut by 3 bases, the J end by 6 bases, with 6 bases between. The CDR3 region is CASSQGGQPQHF. The CDR3 DNA is TGTGCCAGCAGCCAGGGGGGTCAGCCCCAGCATTTT.

The chain joins TRBV27 to TRBJ1-6; 8 bases match TRBD1. CDR1 and CDR2 (germline): MNHEY, SMNVEV (reference sequence). V lost 5 bases to trimming and J lost 5 bases; unmatched junction nucleotides: 5. The CDR3 has 15 residues. As DNA, the CDR3 is TGTGCCAGCAGTCCCCTGGACAGGGATAATTCACCCCTCCACTTT. Protein sequence: CASSPLDRDNSPLHF.

The gene calls are TRBV7-2 and TRBJ2-5; D is undetermined. V dropped 5 bases and J dropped 1 base, with 11 bases sitting between them. This CDR3 spans 14 amino acids. CDR1 and CDR2 (germline): SGHTA, FQGNSA. The CDR3 spells CASSPPWIQETQYF. The CDR3, as DNA: TGTGCCAGCAGCCCCCCTTGGATCCAAGAGACCCAGTACTTC.

The rearrangement uses TRBV12-3 or TRBV12-4 and TRBJ2-5; 11 bases are a match to TRBD2. V shed 6 bases, J shed 5 bases, and the junction held 8 bases outside the gene matches. The length of the CDR3 is 15 residues. CDR3 sequence reads: CASRIAGGPRETQYF. The DNA of the CDR3 is TGTGCCAGCAGAATAGCGGGGGGGCCACGGGAGACCCAGTACTTC.

This clonotype was counted a single time. The V gene is TRBV6-5, the J gene TRBJ1-1; weak D call: TRBD1 (5 bases). Germline-derived CDR1 and CDR2 are MNHEY and SVGAGI. This CDR3 region has 16 residues. The germline V and J ends were trimmed by 0 bases and 7 bases, with 18 bases remaining between them. The CDR3, as DNA: TGTGCCAGCAGTTACTCCCCGGGGCAGGGTTTTGGTGAAGCTTTCTTT. Amino acid sequence: CASSYSPGQGFGEAFF.

The chain joins TRBV20-1 to TRBJ2-5; no clear D. Trimming cost V 5 bases and J 4 bases, with 11 bases left between them. Germline V gene data show CDR1 as DFQATT and CDR2 as SNEGSKA (reference sequence). CDR3 length: 12 residues. The CDR3 loop is CSAEDRGETQYF. CDR3 bases: TGCAGTGCTGAGGACCGCGGAGAGACCCAGTACTTC.

The V call is TRBV19, the J call TRBJ1-2, with D tentatively TRBD1 (5 bases). Germline V CDR1 and CDR2: LNHDA, SQIVND (reference sequence). V was cut by 3 bases and J by 0 bases, with 8 bases left in between. The length of the CDR3 is 14 residues. Written as DNA, the CDR3 is TGTGCCAGTAGTATGGGGCTGGCTAACTATGGCTACACCTTC. It translates to CASSMGLANYGYTF.

The J gene is TRBJ2-3, the V gene TRBV6-2 or TRBV6-3; the match to TRBD2 covers 9 bases. V lost 4 bases to trimming and J lost 6 bases; unmatched junction nucleotides: 8. The CDR3 totals 15 residues. CDR1 is MNHEY and CDR2 is SVGEGT in the germline V gene. The CDR3 region is CASSFSGRSPDTQYF. CDR3 sequence (DNA): TGTGCCAGCAGTTTTAGCGGGAGAAGTCCGGATACGCAGTATTTT.

The chain has TRBV12-3 or TRBV12-4 and TRBJ1-5; no reliable D call. This CDR3 contains 12 residues. The ends were cut back, 2 bases at V and 11 bases at J, with 10 bases in the middle. The CDR3: CASSLTVMAQHF. Written as DNA, the CDR3 is TGTGCCAGCAGTTTAACTGTTATGGCCCAGCATTTT.

CDR3 in amino acids: CASSYPPRQAGNTIYF. DNA of the CDR3: TGTGCCAGCAGTTACCCCCCCCGACAGGCTGGAAACACCATATATTTT. This sequence joins TRBV6-6 and TRBJ1-3; D may be TRBD1 (6 bases). Germline CDR1 and CDR2: MNHNY and SVGAGI (reference sequence). The CDR3 loop spans 16 amino acids. The V end was cut by 2 bases, the J end by 2 bases, with 13 bases between.

As regards this clonotype: An end of the junction does not agree with germline; a read error may underlie this. The gene calls are TRBV29-1 and TRBJ2-1; D could derive from TRBD1 or TRBD2 (5 bases each). The CDR3 extends over 13 amino acids. Germline values: CDR1 SQVTM, CDR2 ANQGSEA. CDR3 in amino acids: CSVRGATGNGQFF. The CDR3 DNA reads as TGCAGCGTTAGGGGAGCCACCGGAAATGGGCAGTTCTTC.

The rearrangement uses TRBV11-1 and TRBJ2-2; 11 bases map to TRBD2. The CDR3 contains 20 residues. The V segment lost 4 bases and the J segment 1 base; nucleotides outside the gene matches: 14. The germline V gene has CDR1 SGHAT and CDR2 FQDESV (reference sequence). In DNA, the CDR3 is TGTGCCAGCAGCTCGCTAGCCGGACTAGCGGGTTCGATGAACACCGGGGAGCTGTTTTTT. Residues: CASSSLAGLAGSMNTGELFF.